A single sample gave rise to the 15 T cell receptor beta chains below, sequenced in a study of beta chain features in type 1 diabetes. The isolated RNA, all of it, was reverse transcribed, so expressed TCRB transcripts were what got sequenced. Assay used: immunoSEQ multiplex PCR; TCRdb lists only in-frame clones, some missing. The sample holds some 370,000 clones, 8% to 10% seen once. The study's findings and limits: Researchers report that Type 1 diabetes patients had moderately but significantly shorter TCRB CDR3s across all four CD4+ subsets.

Their specific antigens are unknown. Sequencing was performed on central memory CD4+ T cells from blood. Source of these receptors: a man aged 25 to 45 with type 1 diabetes.

This clone showed up just a few times. The identical CDR3 is also encoded by other nucleotide sequences in the sample. The J gene is TRBJ2-3, the V gene TRBV28; TRBD2 might be the D (6 bases). The CDR3 runs to 15 residues. V was cut by 2 bases and J by 0 bases, with 9 bases left in between. Germline CDR1 MDHEN, CDR2 SYDVKM. In DNA, the CDR3 is TGTGCCAGCAGTTTAGGCGGGACTAGCACAGATACGCAGTATTTT. Amino acids: CASSLGGTSTDTQYF.

This sequence joins TRBV7-2 and TRBJ2-5, with D possibly being TRBD1 or TRBD2 (5 bases each). The CDR3 has 14 amino acids. V lost 5 bases and J 1 base, leaving 11 bases between the germline ends. Germline CDR1 is SGHTA and CDR2 is FQGNSA. CDR3 nucleotide sequence: TGTGCCAGCAGCCCTCTCGGGGCCCAAGAGACCCAGTACTTC. As protein: CASSPLGAQETQYF.

The genes are TRBV11-2 and TRBJ2-6; D is unclear. The length of the CDR3 is 14 residues. V shed 7 bases and J shed 1 base, with 8 bases lying between them. Germline V gene data show CDR1 as SGHAT and CDR2 as FQNNGV. The CDR3 is CASTVNSGANVLTF. The CDR3 nucleotides are TGTGCCAGCACCGTCAATTCTGGGGCCAACGTCCTGACTTTC.

The V and J genes are TRBV25-1 and TRBJ1-2, with a possible D match to TRBD1 (6 bases). Per germline, CDR1 MGHDK and CDR2 SYGVNS. This CDR3 region has 13 residues. The V end lost 3 bases, the J end lost 6 bases, and 11 bases lay between the germline ends. CDR3 residues: CASSDPYRDGYTF. The CDR3 bases are TGTGCCAGCAGTGATCCTTACAGGGATGGCTACACCTTC.

The chain recombines TRBV11-2 with TRBJ2-7, with D tentatively TRBD1 or TRBD2 (5 bases each). Trimming took 3 bases from V and 6 from J, leaving 15 bases between them. The CDR3 consists of 14 residues. Germline CDR1 SGHAT, CDR2 FQNNGV. The CDR3 protein is CASSFGSQGREQYF. The CDR3 DNA follows: TGTGCCAGCAGCTTTGGCTCCCAGGGACGCGAGCAGTACTTC.

The chain combines TRBV7-6 with TRBJ2-7, with 11 bases aligning to TRBD1. V gave up 5 bases and J gave up 1 base; unmatched junction bases: 4. CDR3 length: 15 amino acids. The germline gives CDR1 SGHVS, CDR2 FNYEAQ. CDR3 in amino acids: CASSPGTGGSYEQYF. Written as DNA, the CDR3 is TGTGCCAGCAGCCCAGGGACAGGGGGTTCCTACGAGCAGTACTTC. The entire variable domain, with the rest obtained from reference TRBV7-6 and TRBJ2-7, is as follows: GAGVSQSPRYKVTKRGQDVALRCDPISGHVSLYWYRQALGQGPEFLTYFNYEAQQDKSGLPNDRFSAERPEGSISTLTIQRTEQRDSAMYRCASSPGTGGSYEQYFGPGTRLTVT.

This clone was detected only a few times. V gene TRBV6-1 combines with J gene TRBJ2-7, with TRBD1 matching over 9 bases. V was pared by 6 bases and J by 5 bases, with 8 bases of the junction left unmatched. The V gene's germline CDR1 is MNHNS and CDR2 SASEGT. The CDR3 runs to 14 residues. CDR3 coding DNA: TGTGCCAGCAGGACTGTGGGGACAGGGAACGAGCAGTACTTC. Its translation is CASRTVGTGNEQYF.

This clone was seen many times. The rearrangement uses TRBV10-3 and TRBJ2-5; no firm D call. The length of the CDR3 is 10 residues. Germline CDR1 is ENHRY and CDR2 is SYGVKD. The V end lost 8 bases, the J end lost 5 bases, and 6 bases lay between the germline ends. CDR3 in amino acids: CAIGSETQYF. The CDR3 DNA reads TGTGCCATCGGATCGGAGACCCAGTACTTC.

The rearrangement uses TRBV28 and TRBJ2-2; D is perhaps TRBD1 (5 bases). CDR1 is MDHEN, CDR2 SYDVKM, per germline. V was clipped by 1 base and J by 7 bases, with 10 bases between them. The CDR3 has 14 amino acids. The CDR3: CASSLSGFGGELFF. The CDR3 DNA sequence: TGTGCCAGCAGTTTATCAGGGTTCGGCGGGGAGCTGTTTTTT. Based on the CDR3 plus reference TRBV28 and TRBJ2-2, the full variable domain is DVKVTQSSRYLVKRTGEKVFLECVQDMDHENMFWYRQDPGLGLRLIYFSYDVKMKEKGDIPEGYSVSREKKERFSLILESASTNQTSMYLCASSLSGFGGELFFGEGSRLTVL.

The chain uses TRBV6-5 and TRBJ1-5; TRBD1 matches 7 bases. Per the germline V gene, CDR1 is MNHEY and CDR2 is SVGAGI. The J segment lost 4 bases and the V segment lost 5 bases, leaving 8 bases of the junction unmatched. The CDR3 runs 15 residues. CDR3 loop: CASSPRQGQNQPQHF. The CDR3 nucleotides read TGTGCCAGCAGTCCCAGACAGGGACAAAATCAGCCCCAGCATTTT.

The V gene is TRBV28, the J gene TRBJ1-5; 7 nucleotides line up with TRBD1. Germline V gene sequence: CDR1 MDHEN, CDR2 SYDVKM. The CDR3 is 17 residues long. V shed 6 bases, J shed 1 base, and the junction held 12 bases outside the gene matches. The CDR3 DNA sequence: TGTGCCAGCAGCCGCAACAGGGGACCTAGGAGCAATCAGCCCCAGCATTTT. Amino acid sequence: CASSRNRGPRSNQPQHF.

J is TRBJ1-5 and V is TRBV28; the D gene is possibly TRBD1 (5 bases). This CDR3 is built from 13 residues. The V end was cut by 7 bases, the J end by 7 bases, with 14 bases between. CDR1 is MDHEN, CDR2 SYDVKM, per germline. The CDR3 loop is CASTGRVGQPQHF. Written as DNA, the CDR3 is TGTGCCAGCACCGGCAGGGTCGGCCAGCCCCAGCATTTT. The complete variable domain, with remaining parts taken from reference TRBV28 and TRBJ1-5, reads DVKVTQSSRYLVKRTGEKVFLECVQDMDHENMFWYRQDPGLGLRLIYFSYDVKMKEKGDIPEGYSVSREKKERFSLILESASTNQTSMYLCASTGRVGQPQHFGDGTRLSIL.

For the CDR3, the DNA is TGTGCCTGGAGTGTACGAGGCAGGTTTAATGAAAAACTGTTTTTT. Amino acids: CAWSVRGRFNEKLFF. The chain couples TRBV30 to TRBJ1-4; D is ambiguous. Germline CDR1 and CDR2: GTSNPN and SVGIG (reference sequence). Trimming shortened V by 0 bases and J by 4 bases, and 12 bases separated the two germline ends. The CDR3 is made up of 15 amino acids.

This clone was picked up a small number of times. The chain has TRBV11-3 and TRBJ2-5, with TRBD2 matching 11 bases. The trim removed 1 base at V and 5 bases at J, leaving 6 bases unmatched. This CDR3 region has 16 residues. The germline CDR1 and CDR2 sequences are SGHNT and YENEEA. CDR3 in DNA: TGTGCCAGCAGCTTAGTAGCGGGAGGGCCCTGGGAGACCCAGTACTTC. Protein sequence: CASSLVAGGPWETQYF.

CDR3 sequence reads: CASSSSGSLSWDEQFF. DNA of the CDR3: TGTGCCAGCAGTTCTAGCGGATCCCTTTCTTGGGATGAGCAGTTCTTC. The gene calls are TRBV28 and TRBJ2-1, with 7 bases that match TRBD2. V dropped 4 bases and J dropped 8; count of bases not matched to a gene: 14. CDR1 MDHEN and CDR2 SYDVKM come from the germline V gene. CDR3 length equals 16 residues.